Below, 5 T cell receptor beta chains from the same sample are listed, as sequenced in a study of cytomegalovirus exposure and HLA in healthy donors. The PCR made use of 60 Vbeta and 13 Jbeta primers. Libraries were prepared by immunoSEQ multiplex PCR; TCRdb keeps only in-frame clonotypes and omits some of them. The repertoire holds about 160,000 clones, with over 75% as singletons. Sequencing was performed on PBMCs. Source of these receptors: a woman aged 50 to 60 in good health and CMV-seropositive.

The chain uses TRBV9 and TRBJ2-3; D unclear. V was cut by 4 bases and J by 2 bases, with 17 bases left in between. The CDR3 spans 16 residues. Germline assignment: CDR1 SGDLS and CDR2 YYNGEE. The DNA for the CDR3 is TGTGCCAGCAGCCCCCCTCTCGAGAGCCCCACAGATACGCAGTATTTT. It translates to CASSPPLESPTDTQYF.

The V call is TRBV28, the J call TRBJ1-5, with 7 bases fitting TRBD1. This CDR3 region has 14 residues. Germline V gene sequence: CDR1 MDHEN, CDR2 SYDVKM. V lost 8 bases to trimming and J lost 4 bases; unmatched junction nucleotides: 8. CDR3 nucleotide sequence: TGTGCCAGCGCCGAGGGACAGCGTAATCAGCCCCAGCATTTT. This translates into CASAEGQRNQPQHF. Full variable domain (missing parts from reference TRBV28 and TRBJ1-5): DVKVTQSSRYLVKRTGEKVFLECVQDMDHENMFWYRQDPGLGLRLIYFSYDVKMKEKGDIPEGYSVSREKKERFSLILESASTNQTSMYLCASAEGQRNQPQHFGDGTRLSIL.

The CDR3 loop reads CASSLATGIHEQYF. Here the CDR3 DNA reads TGCGCCAGCAGCCTGGCGACAGGGATCCACGAGCAGTACTTC. The gene calls are TRBV4-3 and TRBJ2-7, with TRBD1 matching 7 bases. Germline V gives CDR1 LGHNA, CDR2 YSLEER. V gave up 4 bases and J gave up 5 bases; unmatched junction bases: 8. The CDR3 runs 14 residues.

The chain carries TRBV9 and TRBJ2-3, with D maybe TRBD2 (5 bases). Germline V gene lookup returns CDR1 SGDLS and CDR2 YYNGEE. The CDR3 loop spans 13 amino acids. The V end lost 3 bases, the J end lost 6 bases, and 11 bases lay between the germline ends. This CDR3 is CASSASRGDTQYF. The CDR3 region has the DNA TGTGCCAGCAGCGCCTCACGAGGGGATACGCAGTATTTT.

The genes are TRBV6-7 and TRBJ1-1; D is unclear. TRBV6-7 is identified as an open reading frame with a role that is uncertain. V was clipped by 5 bases and J by 1 base, with 8 bases between them. This CDR3 has 13 amino acids. The CDR3 loop is CASSGAENTEAFF. CDR3 DNA: TGTGCCAGCAGTGGAGCAGAGAACACTGAAGCTTTCTTT.